This T cell receptor (beta chain) emerged from a study of T cells in Graves' hyperthyroidism and ophthalmopathy (dated by TCRdb to the late 2010s). Looking at the study overall: Peripheral blood samples were taken at initial diagnosis, before any treatment was given. The roughly 91 discovery patients were randomly divided into training and test sets at a 7:3 ratio. Thyroid tissue and blood T-cell repertoires from several Graves' hyperthyroidism patients were also compared in the study. TCR V-J signatures able to tell the groups apart were searched for in a discovery cohort of 90 to 100 patients, of whom around 42 had Graves' ophthalmopathy and more than 55 had stable Graves' hyperthyroidism. The paper describes TCR Vbeta CDR3 sequencing of around 140 peripheral blood samples, made up of 40 to 45 ophthalmopathy patients, more than 70 hyperthyroidism patients and 17 progressor patients. After sampling, hyperthyroidism patients received methimazole starting at 30 mg daily, and ophthalmopathy patients received high-dose intravenous methylprednisolone. Prospective prediction of ophthalmopathy was tested in an independent validation cohort of some 20 hyperthyroidism patients and around 16 patients who later progressed to ophthalmopathy.

Here is what the overall study found, with its caveats: In cross-validation, a model built on a 13 V-J signature told ophthalmopathy apart from stable hyperthyroidism with approximately 90% sensitivity and about 81% specificity, and in testing the same model reached 80%/75%. Most expanded thyroid clonotypes (frequency above 0.001) were also detected in blood, suggesting blood repertoires may reflect thyroid immune responses. No statistical method was used to fix the sample size in advance, and group allocation was not hidden from the investigators. During validation, the model predicted progression to ophthalmopathy a median of around 7 months ahead of onset, with almost 71% sensitivity and almost 75% specificity.

A note on this clonotype: This receptor's antigen is unknown. It has no much larger one-base neighbor in the sample; base qualities were not kept.

Graves' hyperthyroidism was defined as stable when no progression to ophthalmopathy occurred over 18 months of follow-up. Hyperthyroidism patients were newly diagnosed, with disease duration under 2 months, and aged 18 to 65 years. Any patient with an uncontrolled infection, another autoimmune disease, pregnancy or lactation was excluded. Diagnoses were based on clinical symptoms, serum thyroxine and TRAb, thyroid ultrasound and orbital computed tomography. PBMCs were isolated from about 9.2 ml of fresh peripheral blood by Ficoll-Paque density gradient centrifugation. Total RNA was extracted using Trizol reagent, and RNA quality was assessed on an Agilent 2100 Bioanalyzer. Amplification of TCR beta CDR3 regions was carried out from RNA transcripts. The first round of RT-PCR for the TCR CDR3 was performed with the HTBI primer set and the Qiagen OneStep RT-PCR kit. The libraries were constructed in a second round of multiplex PCR and then size-selected and purified. The libraries were sequenced on an Illumina HiSeq2000 using paired-end 100 bp reads. The paper's processing steps were these. Raw data were processed with SOAPnuke, discarding reads with adapters, uncalled bases, mean Phred below 15, or no exact constant-primer or identifier match. High-quality paired reads were merged with COPE v1.2.5, and unique nucleotide sequences were defined as clonotypes. MiTCR v1.1 was used to align the clonotypes against IMGT TRBV, TRBD and TRBJ reference segments. The analysis was restricted to V-J combinations with a frequency above 0.0001, which together covered 99% to 99.2% of the repertoires. A TCS score was defined as the ratio of F50 (clonal expansion) to E x V (chaos), with BLOSUM62-based TCRdist applied between CDR3 peptides within each V-J. Welch's t-statistics and random forest reduced just over 500 V-J features to 10 to 15, which were used in a naive Bayes classifier (R e1071). TCRdb passed the public sequencing reads through fastp at Q25 and MiXCR, retaining productive beta sequences. CDR3 protein duplicates are merged, each entry listing the most common genes and DNA. TCRdb's processing, not the authors', yielded these V and J calls. Across this sample there are 200,000 to 250,000 distinct CDR3 sequences, with approximately 20% seen only once. Clones ranked in the top ten supply 35% to 50% of the sample.

What was sequenced was blood. The TCR comes from a man aged 35 to 55 with Graves' hyperthyroidism.

The nucleotide sequence is TGTGCCAGCTCGTTGGGCAGGAATAGCAATCAGCCCCAGCATTTT. This sequence encodes CASSLGRNSNQPQHF. Rearrangement joined TRBV18 to TRBJ1-5; the D gene is not confidently resolved. The CDR3 starts with the cysteine, ends with the phenylalanine, and has 15 residues. The only DNA kept is the CDR3, 45 bases in frame from the first base. Looking up the germline V gene yields CDR1 KGHSH and CDR2 LQKENI. V was cut back by 6 bases and J by 0 bases, leaving a gap of 12 bases between them.